A single sample is the source of the 3 T cell receptor beta chains below, sequenced in a study of PD-1 blockade in classical Hodgkin lymphoma. Clones were read by immunoSEQ multiplex PCR, and TCRdb kept only the in-frame ones, dropping some. Of roughly 20,000 clones detected, about 81% appear once; the ten largest clones hold approximately 6.3%. Exposure to brentuximab vedotin varied, and each patient had relapsed following autologous stem cell transplantation. Specimen: peripheral blood mononuclear cells (PBMCs), collected at baseline. The origin of the receptors is a human donor with classical Hodgkin lymphoma.

V usage is TRBV28 and J usage is TRBJ1-6; no reliable D call. Germline CDR1 and CDR2: MDHEN and SYDVKM. The CDR3 is made up of 14 amino acids. V lost 9 bases and J lost 7, with 16 bases in between. The CDR3 sequence: CASLREPLNSPLHF. CDR3 DNA: TGTGCCAGTCTTCGGGAGCCCCTCAATTCACCCCTCCACTTT.

The rearrangement links TRBV6-1 to TRBJ2-7; the D is unclear. Germline loops: CDR1 MNHNS, CDR2 SASEGT. The CDR3 extends over 12 amino acids. Trimming took off 5 bases at V and 0 bases at J, with 5 bases between the two ends. For the CDR3, the DNA is TGTGCCAGCAGTTGGGACTCCTACGAGCAGTACTTC. Translated, it gives CASSWDSYEQYF.

V is TRBV10-1 and J is TRBJ1-2; no clear D. Germline lookup yields CDR1 WNHNN and CDR2 SYGVQD (reference sequence). The length of the CDR3 is 12 residues. V shed 3 bases and J shed 2 bases, with 4 bases lying between them. As DNA, the CDR3 is TGCGCCAGCAGTGACAGAAACTATGGCTACACCTTC. Amino acids: CASSDRNYGYTF.